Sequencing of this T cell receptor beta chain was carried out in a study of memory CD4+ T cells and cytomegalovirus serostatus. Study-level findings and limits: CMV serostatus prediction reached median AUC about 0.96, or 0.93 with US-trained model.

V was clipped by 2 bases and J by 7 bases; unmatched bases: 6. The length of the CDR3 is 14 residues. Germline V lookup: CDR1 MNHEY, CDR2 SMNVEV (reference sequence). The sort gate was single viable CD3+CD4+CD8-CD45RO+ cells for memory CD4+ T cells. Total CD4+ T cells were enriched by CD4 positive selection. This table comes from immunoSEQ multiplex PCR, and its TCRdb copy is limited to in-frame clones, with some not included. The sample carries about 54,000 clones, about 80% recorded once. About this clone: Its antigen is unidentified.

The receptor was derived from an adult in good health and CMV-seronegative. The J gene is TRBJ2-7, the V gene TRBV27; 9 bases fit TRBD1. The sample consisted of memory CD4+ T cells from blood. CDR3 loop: CASSLGTGKFEQYF. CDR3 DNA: TGTGCCAGCAGTTTAGGGACAGGGAAGTTTGAGCAGTACTTC.